Listed below are T cell receptor beta chains from one sample, sequenced in a study of blood T cells in healthy people across ages. MiXCR was run by TCRdb on the 5' RACE reads, yielding one entry per CDR3 protein. This sample has about 1.4 million distinct CDR3 sequences, with approximately 59% found just once. What was sequenced was blood. The source is a man aged 18 to 29 in good health. The CDR3 runs from the conserved cysteine through the conserved F or W. Each record gives: D gene, clone size, V gene, J gene, CDR3 protein, CDR3 DNA. The D gene is left open where the match is weak. Size is stated for part of the rows, as once, few or many counts, or as a class when the clone is expanded.

>NA|few|TRBV2|TRBJ2-4
CASREPWAKNIQYF
TGTGCCAGCAGGGAACCATGGGCCAAAAACATTCAGTACTTC
>NA|few|TRBV15|TRBJ2-1
CATSTREKRHNEQFF
TGTGCCACCAGCACCCGGGAGAAAAGGCACAATGAGCAGTTCTTC
>NA|once|TRBV4-1|TRBJ2-6
CASSQPVVRATSGANVLTF
TGCGCCAGCAGCCAACCAGTGGTCAGGGCTACTTCTGGGGCCAACGTCCTGACTTTC
>NA|NA|TRBV10-3|TRBJ2-7
CAISGGAPGPGARNRYEQYF
TGTGCCATCAGTGGTGGGGCGCCGGGCCCCGGGGCTCGGAATCGATACGAGCAGTACTTC
>TRBD2|NA|TRBV20-1|TRBJ2-1
CSASLPDPGRDEQFF
TGCAGTGCTAGTCTCCCTGACCCTGGGAGGGACGAGCAGTTCTTC
>NA|NA|TRBV27|TRBJ2-4
CASSSPQSGQQNIQYF
TGTGCCAGCAGCTCTCCCCAATCGGGACAACAAAACATTCAGTACTTC
>TRBD2|NA|TRBV6-5|TRBJ2-1
CASSYFWTSGALGETQFF
TGTGCCAGCAGTTACTTTTGGACTAGCGGGGCTTTGGGGGAGACCCAGTTCTTC
>TRBD2|once|TRBV20-1|TRBJ2-3
CSAELAGHSTDTQYF
TGCAGTGCTGAACTAGCGGGCCATAGCACAGATACGCAGTATTTT
>NA|NA|TRBV29-1|TRBJ1-2
CSAEGFDRAGGYTF
TGCAGCGCCGAGGGGTTTGACAGAGCGGGGGGCTACACCTTC
>TRBD2|NA|TRBV6-5|TRBJ2-1
CASTLSGSTYNEQFF
TGTGCCAGCACCTTAAGCGGGAGCACCTACAATGAGCAGTTCTTC
>NA|NA|TRBV29-1|TRBJ2-1
CSVHQASNYNEQFF
TGCAGCGTACACCAGGCATCTAACTACAATGAGCAGTTCTTC
>NA|NA|TRBV4-1|TRBJ2-3
CASSPREGAADTQYF
TGCGCCAGCAGCCCCCGGGAGGGGGCAGCAGATACGCAGTATTTT
>TRBD1|NA|TRBV27|TRBJ1-2
CASSHRDSYGYTF
TGTGCCAGCAGTCATCGGGACAGCTATGGCTACACCTTC
>NA|few|TRBV4-1|TRBJ2-4
CASGTVGKNIQYF
TGCGCCAGCGGAACGGTAGGGAAAAACATTCAGTACTTC
>TRBD1|few|TRBV20-1|TRBJ2-2
CSADRGNTGELFF
TGCAGTGCTGACAGGGGGAACACCGGGGAGCTGTTTTTT
>NA|NA|TRBV20-1|TRBJ2-3
CSAQALTVLRGTDTQYF
TGCAGTGCCCAGGCCCTTACAGTCCTCCGAGGAACAGATACGCAGTATTTT
>NA|NA|TRBV4-1|TRBJ2-5
CASSQSLGVETQYF
TGCGCCAGCAGCCAATCCCTGGGGGTGGAGACCCAGTACTTC
>NA|NA|TRBV28|TRBJ2-5
CASRVGGRETQYF
TGTGCCAGCCGAGTGGGGGGGCGAGAGACCCAGTACTTC
>NA|NA|TRBV15|TRBJ2-2
CATSRHGSGELFF
TGTGCCACCAGCCGGCATGGGTCTGGGGAGCTGTTTTTT
>TRBD1|NA|TRBV7-9|TRBJ2-7
CAGSPTGGSYEQYF
TGTGCCGGCAGCCCAACAGGGGGCTCCTACGAGCAGTACTTC
>TRBD2|NA|TRBV25-1|TRBJ2-7
CASSERFSGDEQYF
TGTGCCAGCAGTGAACGATTCAGCGGGGACGAGCAGTACTTC
>NA|few|TRBV20-1|TRBJ2-7
CSARGGSIVVSYEQYF
TGCAGTGCTAGAGGAGGGTCGATTGTCGTCTCCTACGAGCAGTACTTC
>TRBD1|NA|TRBV5-1|TRBJ2-6
CASSLQGVSGANVLTF
TGCGCCAGCAGCTTACAGGGGGTCTCTGGGGCCAACGTCCTGACTTTC
>TRBD2|NA|TRBV7-9|TRBJ2-1
CASSFSSRTSGHHNEQFF
TGTGCCAGCAGCTTTAGTTCCCGGACTAGCGGGCACCACAATGAGCAGTTCTTC